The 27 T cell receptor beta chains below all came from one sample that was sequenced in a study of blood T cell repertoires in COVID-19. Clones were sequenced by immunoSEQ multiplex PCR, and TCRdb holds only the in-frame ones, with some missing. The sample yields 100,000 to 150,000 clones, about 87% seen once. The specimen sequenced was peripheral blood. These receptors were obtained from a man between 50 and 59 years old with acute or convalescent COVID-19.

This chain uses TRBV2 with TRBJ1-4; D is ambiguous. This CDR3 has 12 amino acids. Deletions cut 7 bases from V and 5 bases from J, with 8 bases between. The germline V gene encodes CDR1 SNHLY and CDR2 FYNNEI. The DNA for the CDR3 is TGTGCCAGCACCCGGGAGAATGAAAAACTGTTTTTT. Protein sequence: CASTRENEKLFF.

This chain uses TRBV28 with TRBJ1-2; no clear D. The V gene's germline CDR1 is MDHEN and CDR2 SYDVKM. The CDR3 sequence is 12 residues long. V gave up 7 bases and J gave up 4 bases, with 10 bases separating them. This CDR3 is CASMERVYGYTF. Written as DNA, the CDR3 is TGTGCCAGCATGGAGCGAGTCTATGGCTACACCTTC.

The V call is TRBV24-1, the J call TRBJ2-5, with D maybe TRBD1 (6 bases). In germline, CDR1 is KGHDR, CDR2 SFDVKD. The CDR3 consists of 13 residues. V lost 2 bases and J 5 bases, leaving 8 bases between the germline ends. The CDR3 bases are TGTGCCACCAGTGATTACAGGGAGGAGACCCAGTACTTC. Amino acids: CATSDYREETQYF.

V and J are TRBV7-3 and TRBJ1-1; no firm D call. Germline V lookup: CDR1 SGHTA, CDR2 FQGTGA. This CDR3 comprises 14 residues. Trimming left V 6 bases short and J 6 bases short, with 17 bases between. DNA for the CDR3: TGTGCCAGCAGTAGATGGGGAAAGGAGGCTGAAGCTTTCTTT. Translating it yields CASSRWGKEAEAFF.

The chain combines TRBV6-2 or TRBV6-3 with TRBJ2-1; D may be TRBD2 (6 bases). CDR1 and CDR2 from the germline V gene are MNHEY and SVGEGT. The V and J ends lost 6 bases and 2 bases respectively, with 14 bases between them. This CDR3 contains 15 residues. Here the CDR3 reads CASSPRERAYNEQFF. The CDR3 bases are TGTGCCAGCAGCCCTCGGGAGCGGGCCTACAATGAGCAGTTCTTC.

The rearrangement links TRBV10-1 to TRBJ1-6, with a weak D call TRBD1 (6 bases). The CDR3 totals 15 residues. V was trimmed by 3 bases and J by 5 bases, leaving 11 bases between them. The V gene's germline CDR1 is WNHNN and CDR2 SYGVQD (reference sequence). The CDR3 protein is CASSEATGDNSPLHF. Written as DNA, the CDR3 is TGCGCCAGCAGTGAAGCGACAGGAGATAATTCACCCCTCCACTTT.

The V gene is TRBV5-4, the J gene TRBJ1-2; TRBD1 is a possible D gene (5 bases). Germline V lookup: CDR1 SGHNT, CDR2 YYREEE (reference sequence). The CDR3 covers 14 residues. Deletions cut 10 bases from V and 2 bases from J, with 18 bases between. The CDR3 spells CALTKGTRNYGYTF. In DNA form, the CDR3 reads TGTGCCCTAACGAAGGGGACTAGGAACTATGGCTACACCTTC.

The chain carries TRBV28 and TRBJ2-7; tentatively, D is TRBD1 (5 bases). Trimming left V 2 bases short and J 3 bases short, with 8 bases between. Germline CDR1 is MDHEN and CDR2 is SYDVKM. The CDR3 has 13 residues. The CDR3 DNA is TGTGCCAGCAGTTTAGGACACGACTACGAGCAGTACTTC. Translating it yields CASSLGHDYEQYF.

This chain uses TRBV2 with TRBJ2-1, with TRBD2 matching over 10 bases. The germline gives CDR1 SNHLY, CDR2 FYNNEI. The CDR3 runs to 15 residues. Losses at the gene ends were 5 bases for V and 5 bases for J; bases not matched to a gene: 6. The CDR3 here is CASSFTSGVDNEQFF. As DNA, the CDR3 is TGTGCCAGCAGTTTCACTAGCGGGGTCGACAATGAGCAGTTCTTC. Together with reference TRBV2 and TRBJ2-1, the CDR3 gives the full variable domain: EPEVTQTPSHQVTQMGQEVILRCVPISNHLYFYWYRQILGQKVEFLVSFYNNEISEKSEIFDDQFSVERPDGSNFTLKIRSTKLEDSAMYFCASSFTSGVDNEQFFGPGTRLTVL.

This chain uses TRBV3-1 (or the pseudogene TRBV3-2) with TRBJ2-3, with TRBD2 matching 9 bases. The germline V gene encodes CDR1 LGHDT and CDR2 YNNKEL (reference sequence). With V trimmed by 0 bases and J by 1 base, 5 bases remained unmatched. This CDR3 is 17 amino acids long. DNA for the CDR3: TGTGCCAGCAGCCAAGATCGTGGGACTAGCCGCACAGATACGCAGTATTTT. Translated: CASSQDRGTSRTDTQYF.

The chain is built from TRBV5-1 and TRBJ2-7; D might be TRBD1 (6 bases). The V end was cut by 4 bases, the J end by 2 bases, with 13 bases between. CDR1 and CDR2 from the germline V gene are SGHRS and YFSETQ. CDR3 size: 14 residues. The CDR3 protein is CASSGGHSAYEQYF. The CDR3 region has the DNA TGCGCCAGCAGCGGGGGACACTCAGCCTACGAGCAGTACTTC. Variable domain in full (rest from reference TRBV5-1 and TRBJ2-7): KAGVTQTPRYLIKTRGQQVTLSCSPISGHRSVSWYQQTPGQGLQFLFEYFSETQRNKGNFPGRFSGRQFSNSRSEMNVSTLELGDSALYLCASSGGHSAYEQYFGPGTRLTVT.

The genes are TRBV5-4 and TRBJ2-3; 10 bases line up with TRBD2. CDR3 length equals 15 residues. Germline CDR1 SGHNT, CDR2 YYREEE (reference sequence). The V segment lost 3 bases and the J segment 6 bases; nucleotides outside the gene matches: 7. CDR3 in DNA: TGTGCCAGCAGCTCCCTAAGCGGGGGGGCGGATACGCAGTATTTT. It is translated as CASSSLSGGADTQYF.

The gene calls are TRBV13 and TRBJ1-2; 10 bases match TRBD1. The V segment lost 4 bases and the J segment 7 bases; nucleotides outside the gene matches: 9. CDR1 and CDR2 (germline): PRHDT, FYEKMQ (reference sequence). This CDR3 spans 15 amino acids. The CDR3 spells CASSSRQGAGGGYTF. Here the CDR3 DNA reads TGTGCCAGCAGCTCCCGACAGGGGGCTGGAGGTGGCTACACCTTC.

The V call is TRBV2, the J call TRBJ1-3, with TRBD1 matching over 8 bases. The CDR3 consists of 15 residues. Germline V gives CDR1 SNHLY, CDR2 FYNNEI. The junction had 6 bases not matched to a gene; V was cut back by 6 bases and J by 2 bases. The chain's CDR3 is CASRDRVLPGNTIYF. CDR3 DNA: TGTGCCAGCAGGGACAGGGTACTCCCTGGAAACACCATATATTTT.

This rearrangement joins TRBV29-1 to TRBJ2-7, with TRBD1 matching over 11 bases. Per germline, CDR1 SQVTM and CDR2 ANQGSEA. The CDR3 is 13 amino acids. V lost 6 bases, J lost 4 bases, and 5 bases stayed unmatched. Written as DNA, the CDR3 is TGCAGCGTCGTAGGACAGGGGGCATACGAGCAGTACTTC. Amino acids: CSVVGQGAYEQYF.

Written as DNA, the CDR3 is TGTGCCAGCAGTTACTCCGGGGGAGATACGCAGTATTTT. Translation: CASSYSGGDTQYF. This chain links TRBV6-6 with TRBJ2-3, with D perhaps matching TRBD2 (6 bases). Germline assignment: CDR1 MNHNY and CDR2 SVGAGI (reference sequence). This CDR3 contains 13 residues. V was pared by 0 bases and J by 5 bases, with 6 bases between.

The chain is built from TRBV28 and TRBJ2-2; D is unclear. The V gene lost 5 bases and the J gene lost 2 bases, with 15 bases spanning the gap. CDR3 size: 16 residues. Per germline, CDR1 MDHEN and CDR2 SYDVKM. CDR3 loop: CASSPIEESNTGELFF. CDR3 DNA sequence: TGTGCCAGCAGTCCCATCGAGGAAAGTAACACCGGGGAGCTGTTTTTT.

The CDR3 nucleotides are TGTGCCCTACGAGAGGGGACAGATCAGCCCCAGCATTTT. Translation: CALREGTDQPQHF. This chain uses TRBV12-1 with TRBJ1-5; the table gives TRBD1 as D, unverified against the DNA. TRBV12-1 is flagged as a pseudogene. The CDR3 is 13 amino acids.

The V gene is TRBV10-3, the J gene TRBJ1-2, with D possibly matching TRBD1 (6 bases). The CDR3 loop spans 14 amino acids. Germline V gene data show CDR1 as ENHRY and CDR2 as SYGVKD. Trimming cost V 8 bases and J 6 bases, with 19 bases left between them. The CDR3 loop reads CAIGRGTGSHGYTF. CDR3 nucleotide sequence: TGTGCCATCGGACGGGGTACAGGGTCTCATGGCTACACCTTC.

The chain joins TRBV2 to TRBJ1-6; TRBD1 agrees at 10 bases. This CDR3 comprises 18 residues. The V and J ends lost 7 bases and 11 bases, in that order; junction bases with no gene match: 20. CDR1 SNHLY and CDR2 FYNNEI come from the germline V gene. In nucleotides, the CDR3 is TGTGCCAGCACCCCGGGACAGGGGTCTATCTGGAGATCGGCACCCCTCCACTTT. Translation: CASTPGQGSIWRSAPLHF.

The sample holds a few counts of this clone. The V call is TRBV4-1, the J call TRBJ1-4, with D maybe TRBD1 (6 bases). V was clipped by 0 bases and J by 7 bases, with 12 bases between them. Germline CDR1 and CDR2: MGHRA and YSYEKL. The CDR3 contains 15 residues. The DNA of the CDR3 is TGCGCCAGCAGCCAAGAGACAGGTTTAAGTGAAAAACTGTTTTTT. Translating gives CASSQETGLSEKLFF.

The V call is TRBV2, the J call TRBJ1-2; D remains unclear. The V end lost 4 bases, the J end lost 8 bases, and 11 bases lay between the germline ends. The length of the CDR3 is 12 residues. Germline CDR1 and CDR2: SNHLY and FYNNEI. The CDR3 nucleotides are TGTGCCAGCAGTGCAGGCCCTTGGGGCTACACCTTC. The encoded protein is CASSAGPWGYTF.

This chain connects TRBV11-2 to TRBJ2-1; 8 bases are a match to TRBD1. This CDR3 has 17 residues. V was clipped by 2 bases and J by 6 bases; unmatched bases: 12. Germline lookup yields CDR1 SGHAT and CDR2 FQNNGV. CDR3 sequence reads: CASSLREWTGRGNEQFF. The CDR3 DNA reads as TGTGCCAGCAGCTTAAGGGAGTGGACAGGGCGGGGCAATGAGCAGTTCTTC.

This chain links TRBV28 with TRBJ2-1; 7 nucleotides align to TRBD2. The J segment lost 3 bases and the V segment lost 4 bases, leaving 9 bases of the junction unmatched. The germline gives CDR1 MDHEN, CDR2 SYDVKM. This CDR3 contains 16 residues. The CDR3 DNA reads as TGTGCCAGCAGTTCAAGTCTAGCGGCAAACTACAATGAGCAGTTCTTC. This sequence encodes CASSSSLAANYNEQFF.

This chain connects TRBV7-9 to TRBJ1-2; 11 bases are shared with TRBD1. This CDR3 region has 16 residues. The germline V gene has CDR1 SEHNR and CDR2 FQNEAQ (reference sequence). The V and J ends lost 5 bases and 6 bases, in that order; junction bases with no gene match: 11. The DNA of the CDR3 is TGTGCCAGCAGCCTCCGGACAGGGGGCCCCTTAGATGGCTACACCTTC. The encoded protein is CASSLRTGGPLDGYTF.

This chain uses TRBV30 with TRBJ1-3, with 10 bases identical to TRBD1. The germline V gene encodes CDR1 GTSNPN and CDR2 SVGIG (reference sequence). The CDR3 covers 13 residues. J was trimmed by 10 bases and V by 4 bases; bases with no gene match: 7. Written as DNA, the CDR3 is TGTGCCTGGATAGGGGACAGGGGCACTACCATATATTTT. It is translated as CAWIGDRGTTIYF.

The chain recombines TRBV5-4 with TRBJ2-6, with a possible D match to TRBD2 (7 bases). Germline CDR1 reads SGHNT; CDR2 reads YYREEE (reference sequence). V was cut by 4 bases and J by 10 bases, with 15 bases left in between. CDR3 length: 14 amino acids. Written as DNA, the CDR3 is TGTGCCAGCAGCCTTAACAGGGAGGGTAACGTCCTGACTTTC. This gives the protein CASSLNREGNVLTF.